This T cell receptor beta chain is drawn from a study of CD8+ T cells in alopecia areata (dated by TCRdb to 2016 to 2019). Study-level background: The treated patients took part in an open-label pilot trial in which moderate-to-severe alopecia areata was treated with oral tofacitinib at 5 to 10 mg twice daily. Tofacitinib was given for 6 to 18 months, followed by 6 months of follow-up off drug to assess delayed response and recurrence. The study used high-throughput TCRbeta sequencing to examine T cell clonal expansion in alopecia areata, in both the C3H/HeJ mouse model and human patients. In humans, TCRbeta sequencing was performed on scalp tissue and on sorted CD4+ and CD8+ peripheral blood T cells from healthy controls and from patients with patchy or totalis/universalis alopecia areata. Biopsies were taken from tofacitinib-treated patients at baseline and again at 4 and 24 weeks into treatment, and several of those patients also had a later scalp biopsy. Scalp clonality was compared across normal scalp (n=4), patchy alopecia areata scalp (n=8), and alopecia totalis/universalis scalp (n=8). RNA was obtained with the PAXgene miRNA kit for fixed scalp, the miRNeasy kit for PBMCs, and the RNeasy kit for mouse skin. TCRbeta CDR3 regions were amplified by immunoSEQ multiplex PCR using 35 Vbeta forward and 13 Jbeta reverse primers. Findings and caveats that apply to the study as a whole: Lesional scalp, especially in alopecia totalis/universalis, showed higher clonality and more expanded CD8+ clones than normal scalp, suggesting antigenic drive. Shared TCR sequences between patients were less evident than in mice, which may be partly attributable to HLA diversity in the patient population. Unlike mouse skin, where gammadelta T cells dominate, normal human skin contains resident alphabeta T cells that get sequenced too, which complicates analysis of the scalp TCR repertoire.

Spanning cysteine to phenylalanine, the CDR3 consists of 15 amino acids. Only the CDR3 DNA stays, 45 bases, in frame from base 1. Looking up the germline V gene (reference sequence) yields CDR1 SEHNR and CDR2 FQNEAQ. At the junction V is shortened by 5 bases and J by 5 bases, with 16 bases in between. Points on this clone: The antigen this receptor binds is unknown. No base qualities exist here, and no much larger clone lies one base off it.

What this sample's time point label stands for: baseline before oral tofacitinib. Peripheral blood and lesional scalp punch biopsies were obtained from patients with alopecia areata. PBMCs were isolated by density centrifugation and stained for CD3, CD4 and CD8, after which CD4+ and CD8+ T cells were sorted on a FACSAria. The library was made by the immunoSEQ multiplex PCR assay. To provide template for TCR sequencing, every sample had RNA extracted and reverse transcribed into cDNA. SuperScript III was used to make first-strand cDNA, primed with a 2:1 mix of oligo-dT and random hexamers. Amplification bias was assessed with a synthetic immune receptor repertoire, and residual bias was removed computationally. On the study's bioinformatics: Raw reads were preprocessed for error removal, and CDR3 was defined according to IMGT conventions as running from the conserved cysteine to phenylalanine. To get clonality, Shannon entropy was normalized by log2 of the number of productive unique TCRs and the result was subtracted from 1. Scalp TCRbeta sequences were cross-referenced with sorted blood CD4 and CD8 repertoires so that the CD4 or CD8 identity of scalp clones could be inferred. Held by TCRdb, this immuneACCESS table contains in-frame sequences only and omits some clones. Under half of the omission traces to an unresolved V gene where checked; the cause of the rest is unknown. For V, J and clone size, that table is used; D and trimming come from the DNA. In this sample the table shows about 150,000 clones, over 80% of which occur a single time. The top ten clonotypes cover more than 12% of the sample.

The chain links TRBV7-9 with TRBJ2-1, with the D gene call left open. This TCR was sampled from a human donor with alopecia areata. Source: CD8+ T cells sorted from blood, taken at week 0. The bases read TGTGCCAGCAGCCGAGCCTTAGCTGCCGACAATGAGCAGTTCTTC. Its protein reads: CASSRALAADNEQFF.